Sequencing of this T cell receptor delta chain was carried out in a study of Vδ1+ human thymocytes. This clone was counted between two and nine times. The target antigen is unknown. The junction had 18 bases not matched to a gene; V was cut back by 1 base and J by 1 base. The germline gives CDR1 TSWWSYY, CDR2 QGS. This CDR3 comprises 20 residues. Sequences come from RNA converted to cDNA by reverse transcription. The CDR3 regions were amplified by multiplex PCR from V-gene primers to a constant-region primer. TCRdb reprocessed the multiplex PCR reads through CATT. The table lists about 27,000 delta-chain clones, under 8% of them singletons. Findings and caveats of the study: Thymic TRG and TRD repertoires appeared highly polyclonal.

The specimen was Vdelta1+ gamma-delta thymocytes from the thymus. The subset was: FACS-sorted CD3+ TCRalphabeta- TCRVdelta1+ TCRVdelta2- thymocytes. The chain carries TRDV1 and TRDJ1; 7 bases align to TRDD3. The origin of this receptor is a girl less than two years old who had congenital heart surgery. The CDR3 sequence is CALGERGSRSYWGGTDKLIF. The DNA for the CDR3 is TGTGCTCTTGGGGAACGTGGTTCCCGATCGTACTGGGGAGGCACCGATAAACTCATCTTT.